This T cell receptor beta chain is drawn from a study of blood T cells in healthy people across ages (dated by TCRdb to the mid-2010s). Broadly, across the study: In model experiments, template switching captured roughly one uniquely barcoded TCR beta cDNA molecule for every two T cells. Donors of different ages were randomly distributed across sequencing lanes to avoid experimental bias. To track age-related changes in TCR beta repertoire diversity, the study relied on deep sequencing normalized with unique cDNA molecular identifiers. Donors were grouped into four age groups: young (average 16 years), middle-aged (roughly 40), aged (62) and long-lived (82). For two donors (one aged 18 to 29 and one aged 80 or older), the study analyzed two additional independent replicas of 1 million unique cDNA reads from the same blood draw.

Donors were about 36 systemically healthy Caucasian individuals from Russia aged about 6 to 100 years. Approximately 11 milliliters of peripheral blood were drawn from each donor into EDTA-treated Vacutainer tubes. Ficoll-Paque density-gradient centrifugation was used to isolate PBMCs, with at least 7 million per sample. Trizol reagent was used to extract total RNA from the PBMCs, yielding at least 5 micrograms per sample. For every donor, flow cytometry on a PBMC aliquot measured the percentage of naive CD45RAhigh/CD27high T cells. Libraries were made using 5' RACE. This sample was sequenced with an Illumina HiSeq 2500. A second PCR of roughly 6 to 11 cycles was performed with a sample-barcoded 5' primer and a J-beta primer mix. A unique molecular identifier was introduced onto each TCR beta cDNA molecule by a template-switch 5' adaptor carrying 12 random nucleotides. Each sample yielded at least 3 million CDR3-containing paired-end reads. The Mint cDNA synthesis kit, primed by a TRBC-specific oligonucleotide, was used to synthesize first-strand cDNA from all RNA. After uracil-DNA glycosylase treatment, a first 18-cycle PCR used universal primers M1SS and BC2_uni_R on all cDNA. From the authors' description of their analysis: For normalization, 1 million high-quality reads, each with a distinct molecular identifier, were randomly selected from each sample. Instead of being binned into consensus sequences, reads that shared molecular identifiers were thrown out. CDR3 identification, clonotype clustering and error correction used MiTCR with a Q25 quality threshold and the strictest error-elimination algorithm. A nonparametric unseen species model with Euler transformation was used to estimate a lower bound on total TCR beta diversity. TCRdb took the public reads, trimmed them with fastp at Q25, ran MiXCR for clone calling and kept in-frame beta chains. Entries are consolidated by CDR3 protein sequence, retaining the most common genes and DNA. TCRdb, not the authors, supplied the V and J calls. The sample data list 1.5 million to 2 million distinct CDR3 sequences, and 49% of these were observed just once. Clones ranked in the top ten supply more than 2% of the sample.

Broader findings and caveats from the paper: Estimates of total diversity based on one million sequenced T cells were regarded as lower bounds and as underestimates. Because donor CMV infection status was unknown, age-related changes in expanded clonotypes were potentially confounded. As age increased, observed TCR beta diversity per million T cells dropped in a roughly linear way, and a significant reduction was already evident by age around 41. Bulk unsorted PBMC profiling prevented conclusive comparison of naive and antigen-experienced compartments. The percentage of naive T cells measured by flow cytometry correlated strongly with observed TCR beta diversity. The long-lived group showed more naive CD4+ T cells, fewer expanded clones and increased TCR diversity than the aged group, suggesting age selection.

This clonotype was found once. The antigen it recognizes is unknown. Per-base quality was not reported, and no clone a single base away is much larger than it. The CDR1 and CDR2 encoded by the germline V gene are SGDLS and YYNGEE. The CDR3 has 16 amino acids, counting the end cysteine and phenylalanine. Only the CDR3 part of the read is kept: 48 bases, read in frame from the first base. V is shortened by 3 bases, J by 4 bases, and the region joining them spans 18 bases. The TCR was taken from a woman between 35 and 50 years old in good health. The chain links TRBV9 with TRBJ2-3; the D gene is possibly TRBD1, with 6 bases matching. The sequencing sample was made of blood. CDR3 region: CASSDGQLILSDTQYF. The base sequence is TGTGCCAGCAGCGATGGACAGCTAATTCTCTCAGATACGCAGTATTTT.